This is a list of T cell receptor beta chains from one sample in a study of regulatory T cells in long-lasting Graves disease. TCRdb recomputed calls from the multiplex PCR reads with MiXCR, one row per CDR3 protein. The sample has around 400,000 distinct CDR3 sequences, 15% seen once; the top ten hold 20% to 25%. The starting material was peripheral blood mononuclear cells (PBMCs), obtained at new diagnosis, from a patient treated with antithyroid drugs. The receptors shown here come from a female donor with Graves disease. Each CDR3 is given with its conserved first and last residue. A D gene is named only where the DNA matches it firmly. Rows give clone size only sometimes, using once, few, many, or a class for an expanded clone.

size	V	D	J	DNA	CDR3
-	TRBV5-1	-	TRBJ2-2	TGCGCCAGCAGCTTGTTAGGAGGAAAAAACACCGGGGAGCTGTTTTTT	CASSLLGGKNTGELFF
once	TRBV2	-	TRBJ2-3	TGTGCCAGCAGTCGTGGCTGGGATGGAGCCACAGATACGCAGTATTTT	CASSRGWDGATDTQYF
-	TRBV2	-	TRBJ2-7	TGTGCCAGCAGGGGCGGGCTCATCTCCTACGAGCAGTACTTC	CASRGGLISYEQYF
-	TRBV20-1	TRBD1	TRBJ2-4	TGCAGTGCTAGACGCCCGACGAAACCGGGACAGAAAAACATTCAGTACTTC	CSARRPTKPGQKNIQYF
-	TRBV29-1	-	TRBJ1-2	TGCAGCGTCGACAGGCTCGGCTACACCTTC	CSVDRLGYTF
many	TRBV12-3/TRBV12-4	TRBD2	TRBJ2-3	TGTGCCAGCAGACGAGGGACTAGCGGTGGCACAGATACGCAGTATTTT	CASRRGTSGGTDTQYF
many	TRBV14	TRBD1	TRBJ1-2	TGTGCCAGCAGCCAAGCACTGGGACAGGGGGTCCGAGCTAACTATGGCTACACCTTC	CASSQALGQGVRANYGYTF
many	TRBV2	-	TRBJ1-5	TGTGCCAGCAGGGCCACGTTTAGCAATCAGCCCCAGCATTTT	CASRATFSNQPQHF
many	TRBV27	-	TRBJ2-3	TGTGCCAGCAGCACTAACCAACTTACGCAGTATTTT	CASSTNQLTQYF
many	TRBV9	TRBD1	TRBJ1-4	TGTGCCAGCAGCGGCCGGGACAGCGATAATGAAAAACTGTTTTTT	CASSGRDSDNEKLFF
many	TRBV3-1	TRBD1	TRBJ2-2	TGTGCCAGCAGCCCCCGGGACAGAAACACCGGGGAGCTGTTTTTT	CASSPRDRNTGELFF